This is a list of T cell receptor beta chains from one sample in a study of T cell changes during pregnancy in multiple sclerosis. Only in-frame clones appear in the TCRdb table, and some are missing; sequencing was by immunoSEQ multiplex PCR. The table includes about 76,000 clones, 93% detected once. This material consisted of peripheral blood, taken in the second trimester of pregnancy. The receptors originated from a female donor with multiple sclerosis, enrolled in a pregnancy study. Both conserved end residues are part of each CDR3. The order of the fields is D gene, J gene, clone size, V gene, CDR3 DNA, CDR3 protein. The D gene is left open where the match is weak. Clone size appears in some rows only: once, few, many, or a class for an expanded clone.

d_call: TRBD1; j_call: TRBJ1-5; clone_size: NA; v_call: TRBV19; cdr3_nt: TGTGCCAGCGGGACAGGGCCGGGGCAGCCCCAGCATTTT; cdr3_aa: CASGTGPGQPQHF
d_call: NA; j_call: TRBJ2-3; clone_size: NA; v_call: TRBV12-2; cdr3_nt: TGTGCAAGTCACCTCTTACAACGCGGGGGCTCGACAGATACGCAGTATTTT; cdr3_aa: CASHLLQRGGSTDTQYF
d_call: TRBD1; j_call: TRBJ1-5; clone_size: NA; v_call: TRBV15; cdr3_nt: TGTGCCACCAGCAGAGGGACAGGCCCCAATCAGCCCCAGCATTTT; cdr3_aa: CATSRGTGPNQPQHF
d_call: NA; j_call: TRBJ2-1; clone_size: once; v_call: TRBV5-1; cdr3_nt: TGCGCCAGCAGCCAGACGGACAGAGACAATGAGCAGTTCTTC; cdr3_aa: CASSQTDRDNEQFF
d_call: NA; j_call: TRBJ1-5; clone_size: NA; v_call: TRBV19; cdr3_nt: TGTGCCAGTAGTATAGGGAGGCAGCAGCCCCAGCATTTT; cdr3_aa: CASSIGRQQPQHF
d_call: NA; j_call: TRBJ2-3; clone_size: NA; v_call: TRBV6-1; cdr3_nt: TGTGCCACTAGCCTTAGGGCCTTCACAGATACGCAGTATTTT; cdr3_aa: CATSLRAFTDTQYF
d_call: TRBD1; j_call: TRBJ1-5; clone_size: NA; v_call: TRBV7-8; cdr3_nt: TGTGCCAGCAGCCCCAGAGGGGGCAGGCCGAATCAGCCCCAGCATTTT; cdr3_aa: CASSPRGGRPNQPQHF
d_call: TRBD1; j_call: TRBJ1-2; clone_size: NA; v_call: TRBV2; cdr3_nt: TGTGCCAGCAGTTTACAGGGGACCCCTTATTTTAACTATGGCTACACCTTC; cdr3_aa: CASSLQGTPYFNYGYTF
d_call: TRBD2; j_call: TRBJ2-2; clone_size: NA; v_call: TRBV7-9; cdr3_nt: TGTGCCAGCAGCACCGGACTAGCGGGGGCCGGGGAGCTGTTTTTT; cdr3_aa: CASSTGLAGAGELFF
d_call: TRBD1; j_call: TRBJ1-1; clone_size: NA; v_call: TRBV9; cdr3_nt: TGTGCCAGCAGCGGCAGACAGGGACAGTTTGCTTTCTTT; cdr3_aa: CASSGRQGQFAFF
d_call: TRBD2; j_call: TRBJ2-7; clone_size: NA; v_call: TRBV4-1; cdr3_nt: TGCGCCAGCAGCCCCCTAGCGGGGGGCTTCGAGCAGTACTTC; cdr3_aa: CASSPLAGGFEQYF
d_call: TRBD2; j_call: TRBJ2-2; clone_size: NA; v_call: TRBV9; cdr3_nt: TGTGCCAGCAGCGAGAGACTAGCAGCCGGGGAGCTGTTTTTT; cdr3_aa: CASSERLAAGELFF
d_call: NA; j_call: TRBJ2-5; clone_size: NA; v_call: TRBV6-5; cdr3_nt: TGTGCCAGCAGTTTCTCGCCGGCGTCCGGGGAGACCCAGTACTTC; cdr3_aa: CASSFSPASGETQYF
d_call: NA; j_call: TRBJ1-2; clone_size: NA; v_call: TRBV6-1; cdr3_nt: TGTGCCAGCAGTCAGACAGGACACCATGGCTACACCTTC; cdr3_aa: CASSQTGHHGYTF
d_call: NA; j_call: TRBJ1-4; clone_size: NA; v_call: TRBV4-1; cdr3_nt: TGCGCCAGCAGCCATCACCCCCTGAGAACTAATGAAAAACTGTTTTTT; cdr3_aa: CASSHHPLRTNEKLFF
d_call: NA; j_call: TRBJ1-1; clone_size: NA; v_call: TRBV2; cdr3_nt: TGTGCCAGTACAGGGTACACTGAAGCTTTCTTT; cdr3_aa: CASTGYTEAFF
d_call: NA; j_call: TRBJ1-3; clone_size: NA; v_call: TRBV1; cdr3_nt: TGCACCAGCAGCCAAGGTGACAGCTCAAGCTCTGGAAACACCATATATTTT; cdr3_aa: CTSSQGDSSSSGNTIYF
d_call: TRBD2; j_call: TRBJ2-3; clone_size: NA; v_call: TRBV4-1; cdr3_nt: TGCGCCAGCAGCCGAGGGACTAGCGGGAGGGTCACGTATTCGCATACGCAGTATTTT; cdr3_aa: CASSRGTSGRVTYSHTQYF
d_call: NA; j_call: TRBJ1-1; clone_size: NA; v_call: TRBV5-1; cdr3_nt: TGCGCCAGCAGCCTCCGGGACACGAACACTGAAGCTTTCTTT; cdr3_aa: CASSLRDTNTEAFF
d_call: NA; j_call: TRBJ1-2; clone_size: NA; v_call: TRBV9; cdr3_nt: TGTGCCAGCAGCGTGGCGGGGGGTTGGGGCTACACCTTC; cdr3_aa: CASSVAGGWGYTF
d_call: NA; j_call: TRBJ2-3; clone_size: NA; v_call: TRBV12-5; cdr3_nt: TGTGCTAGTGGTTTGGGAGGGCTGTGGCAGTATTTT; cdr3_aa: CASGLGGLWQYF
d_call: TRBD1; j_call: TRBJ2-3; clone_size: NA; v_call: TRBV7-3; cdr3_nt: TGTGCCAGCAGCTATTGGGGGGCGGGACAGGGTAAGAATACGCAGTATTTT; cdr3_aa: CASSYWGAGQGKNTQYF
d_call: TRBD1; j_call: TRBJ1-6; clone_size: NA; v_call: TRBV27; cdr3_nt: TGTGCCAGCAGTGTAGGAACAGGGGATTCACCCCTCCACTTT; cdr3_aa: CASSVGTGDSPLHF